Shown below are 6 T cell receptor beta chains from a single sample sequenced in a study of neoadjuvant nivolumab and ipilimumab in lung cancer. Profiled with immunoSEQ multiplex PCR; TCRdb holds only in-frame clones, not every one. The sample includes about 20,000 clones, less than 85% of them seen just once. This specimen consisted of tumor tissue, obtained after neoadjuvant nivolumab, alone or with ipilimumab, at or shortly before surgery. All receptors come from an adult with non-small cell lung cancer.

The chain links TRBV28 to TRBJ1-2; D gene ambiguous. The CDR3 length is 13 residues. The germline V and J ends were trimmed by 3 bases and 8 bases, with 13 bases remaining between them. CDR1 and CDR2 (germline): MDHEN, SYDVKM. The CDR3 DNA sequence: TGTGCCAGCAGTTTCGGACCTCCGCCAGGCTACACCTTC. This sequence encodes CASSFGPPPGYTF.

V usage is TRBV5-1 and J usage is TRBJ1-1, with 7 bases aligning to TRBD1. The V and J ends lost 4 bases and 1 base, in that order; junction bases with no gene match: 4. CDR3 length: 14 amino acids. Germline CDR1 and CDR2: SGHRS and YFSETQ. The CDR3 spells CASSQGQPNTEAFF. The DNA for the CDR3 is TGCGCCAGCAGCCAGGGACAGCCGAACACTGAAGCTTTCTTT.

This clone has only one observation. V gene TRBV6-1 combines with J gene TRBJ2-7; 9 nucleotides agree with TRBD1. The CDR3 totals 13 residues. Germline trimming cut 6 bases from V and 3 bases from J; bases unmatched to any gene: 3. Germline loops: CDR1 MNHNS, CDR2 SASEGT. CDR3 sequence reads: CASSMTGGYEQYF. In nucleotides, the CDR3 is TGTGCCAGCAGCATGACAGGGGGCTACGAGCAGTACTTC.

The J gene is TRBJ1-5, the V gene TRBV7-2; no definite D call. CDR3 length: 14 residues. Trimming stripped 3 bases from V and 7 bases from J, with 13 bases between. CDR1 is SGHTA and CDR2 is FQGNSA in the germline V gene. The CDR3 spells CASSLDVPWQPQHF. CDR3 nucleotides: TGTGCCAGCAGCTTGGACGTTCCATGGCAGCCCCAGCATTTT. Looking up the rest from reference TRBV7-2 and TRBJ1-5 gives the full variable domain: GAGVSQSPSNKVTEKGKDVELRCDPISGHTALYWYRQSLGQGLEFLIYFQGNSAPDKSGLPSDRFSAERTGGSVSTLTIQRTQQEDSAVYLCASSLDVPWQPQHFGDGTRLSIL.

This chain uses TRBV6-1 with TRBJ2-7, with 10 bases fitting TRBD2. Trimming cost V 4 bases and J 4 bases; bases outside gene matches: 4. This CDR3 is built from 14 residues. The germline gives CDR1 MNHNS, CDR2 SASEGT. As DNA, the CDR3 is TGTGCCAGCAGTGGGGCTAGCGGGAGATACGAGCAGTACTTC. Translation: CASSGASGRYEQYF.

The V and J genes are TRBV9 and TRBJ1-6; D is perhaps TRBD1 (5 bases). CDR1 is SGDLS and CDR2 is YYNGEE in the germline V gene. The V end was cut by 1 base, the J end by 0 bases, with 14 bases between. The CDR3 extends over 18 amino acids. CDR3 sequence (DNA): TGTGCCAGCAGCGTAAGAGGGGACCTAAGCTCCTATAATTCACCCCTCCACTTT. It is translated as CASSVRGDLSSYNSPLHF.